The 27 T cell receptor beta chains in this list originate from one sample, sequenced in a study of blood T cell repertoires in COVID-19. This table comes from immunoSEQ multiplex PCR, and its TCRdb copy is limited to in-frame clones, with some not included. The repertoire has 50,000 to 65,000 clones, more than 70% of them found once; the top ten carry roughly 6.7%. The material sequenced was peripheral blood. All receptors come from a human donor in a cohort sampled during active COVID-19.

The CDR3 coding sequence is TGTGCCAGCAGCTTACGGACAGGGGGACAGGGGGAGCTGTTTTTT. Protein product: CASSLRTGGQGELFF. The genes are TRBV5-4 and TRBJ2-2, with TRBD1 matching 10 bases. The germline gives CDR1 SGHNT, CDR2 YYREEE (reference sequence). The CDR3 extends over 15 amino acids. The J segment lost 8 bases and the V segment lost 2 bases, leaving 6 bases of the junction unmatched.

This clone was counted only a few times. J is TRBJ1-5 and V is TRBV28; maybe TRBD1 (6 bases). The ends were cut back, 6 bases at V and 3 bases at J, with 18 bases in the middle. Germline assignment: CDR1 MDHEN and CDR2 SYDVKM. The CDR3 is 16 residues long. The CDR3 sequence is CASSPGQFGNNQPQHF. The CDR3 nucleotides are TGTGCCAGCAGCCCCGGACAGTTCGGGAACAATCAGCCCCAGCATTTT.

The chain is built from TRBV3-1 (or the pseudogene TRBV3-2) and TRBJ2-1; the match to TRBD1 covers 10 bases. V shed 4 bases and J 6 bases; nucleotides not matched to a gene: 3. Looked up from germline, CDR1 is LGHDT and CDR2 is YNNKEL (reference sequence). The CDR3 loop spans 14 amino acids. In nucleotides, the CDR3 is TGTGCCAGCAGCCCCGGGACAGGGGCCAATGAGCAGTTCTTC. This encodes CASSPGTGANEQFF.

The genes are TRBV19 and TRBJ1-5; TRBD1 agrees at 8 bases. The CDR3 length is 15 residues. The J segment lost 6 bases and the V segment lost 5 bases, leaving 9 bases of the junction unmatched. Germline CDR1 and CDR2: LNHDA and SQIVND (reference sequence). In nucleotides, the CDR3 is TGTGCCAGTAGTGTGCCATCTACAGGGGGTCAGCCCCAGCATTTT. Its protein product is CASSVPSTGGQPQHF.

This sequence joins TRBV18 and TRBJ1-2, with TRBD1 as a possible D gene (6 bases). Deletions cut 2 bases from V and 2 bases from J, with 9 bases between. The germline V gene encodes CDR1 KGHSH and CDR2 LQKENI. This CDR3 contains 14 residues. CDR3 coding DNA: TGTGCCAGCTCACCAGATACAGGGAACTATGGCTACACCTTC. Residues: CASSPDTGNYGYTF.

V is TRBV3-1 (or the pseudogene TRBV3-2) and J is TRBJ2-5; a weak D match, TRBD1 (6 bases). The CDR3 spans 15 residues. The germline V and J ends were trimmed by 0 bases and 5 bases, with 13 bases remaining between them. Germline V gene sequence: CDR1 LGHDT, CDR2 YNNKEL (reference sequence). The CDR3 region is CASSQEGGEWETQYF. CDR3 nucleotide sequence: TGTGCCAGCAGCCAAGAAGGGGGTGAATGGGAGACCCAGTACTTC.

The chain is built from TRBV5-4 and TRBJ1-1; 7 bases fit TRBD1. This CDR3 is 14 amino acids long. Germline CDR1 SGHNT, CDR2 YYREEE (reference sequence). The J segment lost 3 bases and the V segment lost 3 bases, leaving 5 bases of the junction unmatched. CDR3 sequence: CASSSRTGYTEAFF. DNA for the CDR3: TGTGCCAGCAGCTCGAGGACAGGTTACACTGAAGCTTTCTTT.

The J gene is TRBJ1-5, the V gene TRBV20-1, with D possibly TRBD1 on 5 matching bases. The CDR3 totals 17 residues. V was cut by 3 bases and J by 2 bases, with 20 bases left in between. CDR1 DFQATT and CDR2 SNEGSKA come from the germline V gene (reference sequence). The CDR3 DNA is TGCAGTGCTAGTTTTAACAGGATTGCGTCGGGCAATCAGCCCCAGCATTTT. The encoded protein is CSASFNRIASGNQPQHF.

The gene calls are TRBV4-1 and TRBJ2-3, with TRBD2 matching over 9 bases. CDR3 length: 17 amino acids. Losses at the gene ends were 0 bases for V and 1 base for J; bases not matched to a gene: 5. Germline loops: CDR1 MGHRA, CDR2 YSYEKL. Written as DNA, the CDR3 is TGCGCCAGCAGCCAAGATCGGGCTAGCGGGGGCACAGATACGCAGTATTTT. The encoded protein is CASSQDRASGGTDTQYF.

This chain uses TRBV9 with TRBJ2-3; 7 positions match TRBD2. The germline V gene has CDR1 SGDLS and CDR2 YYNGEE. With 4 bases clipped from V and 9 bases from J, the junction kept 11 bases outside the gene matches. The CDR3 length is 14 residues. The DNA of the CDR3 is TGTGCCAGCAGCCCCCTGCGGACGGGAGGCACGCAGTATTTT. Its translation is CASSPLRTGGTQYF. The variable domain in full, completed from reference TRBV9 and TRBJ2-3, reads DSGVTQTPKHLITATGQRVTLRCSPRSGDLSVYWYQQSLDQGLQFLIQYYNGEERAKGNILERFSAQQFPDLHSELNLSSLELGDSALYFCASSPLRTGGTQYFGPGTRLTVL.

This chain connects TRBV24-1 to TRBJ2-3; 7 bases map to TRBD1. This CDR3 has 18 amino acids. V was pared by 2 bases and J by 0 bases, with 10 bases of the junction left unmatched. Looked up from germline, CDR1 is KGHDR and CDR2 is SFDVKD. This CDR3 is CATSDSRQGRTSTDTQYF. In DNA form, the CDR3 reads TGTGCCACCAGTGATTCCCGACAGGGAAGAACTAGCACAGATACGCAGTATTTT.

In its sample, this clone was seen once. The gene calls are TRBV5-1 and TRBJ2-7; D is uncertain. Trimming removed 0 bases from V and 2 bases from J, with 6 bases in between. The CDR3 extends over 13 amino acids. Germline-derived CDR1 and CDR2 are SGHRS and YFSETQ. The CDR3 protein is CASSLVQTYEQYF. In DNA, the CDR3 is TGCGCCAGCAGCTTGGTGCAGACCTACGAGCAGTACTTC. Complete variable domain (other parts from reference TRBV5-1 and TRBJ2-7): KAGVTQTPRYLIKTRGQQVTLSCSPISGHRSVSWYQQTPGQGLQFLFEYFSETQRNKGNFPGRFSGRQFSNSRSEMNVSTLELGDSALYLCASSLVQTYEQYFGPGTRLTVT.

The chain couples TRBV19 to TRBJ1-3, with a possible D match to TRBD1 (5 bases). The CDR3 totals 14 residues. The V gene lost 11 bases and the J gene lost 0 bases, with 14 bases spanning the gap. Per the germline V gene, CDR1 is LNHDA and CDR2 is SQIVND (reference sequence). CDR3 nucleotides: TGTGCCGCTGGGGCGGCTTCCTCTGGAAACACCATATATTTT. As protein: CAAGAASSGNTIYF.

This rearrangement joins TRBV27 to TRBJ2-5; D gene uncertain. Per germline, CDR1 MNHEY and CDR2 SMNVEV (reference sequence). This CDR3 has 13 residues. V was pared by 6 bases and J by 5 bases, with 13 bases between. The CDR3 here is CASRPGVWETQYF. CDR3 sequence (DNA): TGTGCCAGCAGACCAGGTGTTTGGGAGACCCAGTACTTC.

The chain employs TRBV5-1 and TRBJ2-5, with 12 bases identical to TRBD1. After removal of 4 bases from V and 5 bases from J, the junction contained 12 bases not matched to a gene. The germline V gene has CDR1 SGHRS and CDR2 YFSETQ. This CDR3 has 17 residues. The CDR3 bases are TGCGCCAGCAGCCCCTTCTCCGGGACAGGGGGCAGGGAGACCCAGTACTTC. This codes for CASSPFSGTGGRETQYF.

This chain connects TRBV7-9 to TRBJ1-2; tentatively, D is TRBD1 (5 bases). V shed 10 bases and J shed 6 bases, with 15 bases lying between them. This CDR3 spans 12 amino acids. CDR1 and CDR2 (germline): SEHNR, FQNEAQ (reference sequence). The CDR3 sequence: CATSPGGNGYTF. The CDR3 DNA follows: TGTGCCACCTCACCGGGGGGAAATGGCTACACCTTC.

The chain has TRBV5-1 and TRBJ1-2, with TRBD1 matching 8 bases. The ends lost 3 bases at V and 6 bases at J; junction bases unmatched: 4. Germline CDR1 reads SGHRS; CDR2 reads YFSETQ. The CDR3 is made up of 13 amino acids. The CDR3: CASSSSGGNGYTF. The CDR3 DNA reads TGCGCCAGCAGCTCTTCAGGGGGCAATGGCTACACCTTC.

V is TRBV2 and J is TRBJ2-5, with 8 bases aligning to TRBD2. CDR3 size: 16 residues. V lost 4 bases and J lost 2; bases outside the gene matches: 9. Germline CDR1 reads SNHLY; CDR2 reads FYNNEI. CDR3 sequence: CASSALRGGAQETQYF. The DNA for the CDR3 is TGTGCCAGCAGTGCTCTTCGGGGGGGCGCACAAGAGACCCAGTACTTC.

The rearrangement uses TRBV5-1 and TRBJ1-1; TRBD1 might be the D (5 bases). Trimming removed 0 bases from V and 1 base from J, with 13 bases in between. This CDR3 has 16 amino acids. Germline CDR1 reads SGHRS; CDR2 reads YFSETQ. DNA for the CDR3: TGCGCCAGCAGCTTGGCGGCCGGCGGGGCGAACACTGAAGCTTTCTTT. Protein: CASSLAAGGANTEAFF.

This chain connects TRBV2 to TRBJ2-3; TRBD2 agrees at 7 bases. CDR1 and CDR2 (germline): SNHLY, FYNNEI. The junction had 8 bases not matched to a gene; V was cut back by 4 bases and J by 7 bases. The CDR3 is 14 residues long. The DNA for the CDR3 is TGTGCCAGCAGTGTCCGTCTAGCGGATTATACGCAGTATTTT. This codes for CASSVRLADYTQYF.

The rearrangement joins TRBV2 to TRBJ2-1; the D gene is possibly TRBD2 (5 bases). This CDR3 contains 15 residues. Trimming cost V 3 bases and J 0 bases, with 9 bases left between them. The V gene's germline CDR1 is SNHLY and CDR2 FYNNEI. The chain's CDR3 is CASSEFGSSYNEQFF. The CDR3 DNA is TGTGCCAGCAGTGAGTTTGGGAGCTCCTACAATGAGCAGTTCTTC.

The sample holds a few counts of this clone. The chain couples TRBV7-9 to TRBJ1-6; a possible D gene is TRBD1 (5 bases). The V gene's germline CDR1 is SEHNR and CDR2 FQNEAQ (reference sequence). The ends were cut back, 0 bases at V and 0 bases at J, with 9 bases in the middle. The CDR3 runs to 17 residues. This CDR3 reads CASSLAQGSSYNSPLHF. The DNA of the CDR3 is TGTGCCAGCAGCTTAGCGCAGGGAAGCTCCTATAATTCACCCCTCCACTTT. Looking up the rest from reference TRBV7-9 and TRBJ1-6 gives the full variable domain: DTGVSQNPRHKITKRGQNVTFRCDPISEHNRLYWYRQTLGQGPEFLTYFQNEAQLEKSRLLSDRFSAERPKGSFSTLEIQRTEQGDSAMYLCASSLAQGSSYNSPLHFGNGTRLTVT.

J is TRBJ2-1 and V is TRBV2; 7 bases match TRBD1. J was trimmed by 6 bases and V by 6 bases; bases with no gene match: 8. Germline CDR1 is SNHLY and CDR2 is FYNNEI. The CDR3 sequence is 14 residues long. The CDR3 DNA sequence: TGTGCCAGCAGCCTGACAGGGTCTGGCAATGAGCAGTTCTTC. This translates into CASSLTGSGNEQFF.

The rearrangement uses TRBV28 and TRBJ2-3; 15 bases agree with TRBD2. Germline V gene sequence: CDR1 MDHEN, CDR2 SYDVKM. The CDR3 length is 16 residues. The junction had 3 bases not matched to a gene; V was cut back by 4 bases and J by 4 bases. This CDR3 is CASSWTSGGAADTQYF. As DNA, the CDR3 is TGTGCCAGCAGTTGGACTAGCGGGGGGGCGGCAGATACGCAGTATTTT.

The CDR3 spells CASSLRASSGNTIYF. CDR3 DNA: TGTGCCAGCAGTCTCAGGGCCAGCTCTGGAAACACCATATATTTT. The chain recombines TRBV27 with TRBJ1-3; perhaps TRBD1 as D (5 bases). The ends were cut back, 5 bases at V and 0 bases at J, with 11 bases in the middle. CDR3 size: 15 residues. Germline V gene lookup returns CDR1 MNHEY and CDR2 SMNVEV (reference sequence).

The chain uses TRBV5-1 and TRBJ2-6; 10 positions agree with TRBD1. CDR1 is SGHRS and CDR2 is YFSETQ in the germline V gene. The CDR3 runs to 17 residues. V trimming: 4 bases; J trimming: 4 bases; junction bases outside the gene matches: 8. CDR3 sequence reads: CASSLTGQGVGANVLTF. The CDR3 DNA reads TGCGCCAGCAGCCTAACTGGACAGGGGGTCGGGGCCAACGTCCTGACTTTC.

The CDR3 loop is CASSEAKGEQYF. The DNA of the CDR3 is TGTGCCAGCAGTGAAGCCAAGGGGGAGCAGTACTTC. The chain is built from TRBV6-1 and TRBJ2-7; tentatively, D is TRBD1 (5 bases). Germline V CDR1 and CDR2: MNHNS, SASEGT. Trimming took 0 bases from V and 7 from J, leaving 7 bases between them. The CDR3 is 12 amino acids.